The 10 T cell receptor beta chains in this list originate from one sample, sequenced in a study of beta chain features in type 1 diabetes (dated by TCRdb to the late 2010s). The receptor library was made with the immunoSEQ multiplex PCR assay. All of the isolated RNA was reverse transcribed with the High Capacity cDNA Reverse Transcription Kit, so expressed TCRB transcripts were sequenced. Sourced from immuneACCESS, this table was stored by TCRdb with only in-frame sequences that have V and J called. A share of the clones is absent; for the studies checked, an unresolved V gene accounts for under half, and the remainder has no known explanation. The sample table shows around 250,000 clones, and roughly 30% are seen once. Approximately 4% of the sample lies in the top ten. Sequenced input: central memory CD4+ T cells from blood. The origin of the receptors is a man aged 30-40 years in good health.

This clone was recorded a few times. V is TRBV5-1 and J is TRBJ2-2, with 8 bases that match TRBD2. This CDR3 contains 14 residues. Losses at the gene ends were 9 bases for V and 4 bases for J; bases not matched to a gene: 8. Germline assignment: CDR1 SGHRS and CDR2 YFSETQ. The CDR3 region is CATFPREATGELFF. CDR3 nucleotide sequence: TGCGCCACCTTCCCGCGGGAGGCCACCGGGGAGCTGTTTTTT.

There are a few counts of this clone. The J gene is TRBJ1-2, the V gene TRBV14; D is ambiguous. Trimming pared 1 base from V and 0 bases from J, leaving 0 bases between. The CDR3 has 12 amino acids. Per germline, CDR1 SGHDN and CDR2 FVKESK. CDR3 in DNA: TGTGCCAGCAGCCAAGCTAACTATGGCTACACCTTC. Its translation: CASSQANYGYTF. The whole variable domain, filled in from reference TRBV14 and TRBJ1-2, reads EAGVTQFPSHSVIEKGQTVTLRCDPISGHDNLYWYRRVMGKEIKFLLHFVKESKQDESGMPNNRFLAERTGGTYSTLKVQPAELEDSGVYFCASSQANYGYTFGSGTRLTVV.

The V and J genes are TRBV20-1 and TRBJ2-7, with D perhaps TRBD2 (5 bases). This CDR3 has 11 residues. V lost 1 base and J 6 bases, leaving 7 bases between the germline ends. The V gene's germline CDR1 is DFQATT and CDR2 SNEGSKA (reference sequence). The CDR3 protein is CSARGGIEQYF. The CDR3 coding sequence is TGCAGTGCTAGAGGAGGGATCGAGCAGTACTTC.

This clone was recorded a few times. The V gene is TRBV13, the J gene TRBJ2-5, with TRBD1 matching 10 bases. This CDR3 has 14 amino acids. CDR1 is PRHDT, CDR2 FYEKMQ, per germline (reference sequence). V lost 5 bases, J lost 10 bases, and 10 bases stayed unmatched. This CDR3 is CASSRNDRGRIQYF. The CDR3 nucleotides read TGTGCCAGCAGCCGAAACGACAGGGGGCGGATCCAGTACTTC.

J is TRBJ2-7 and V is TRBV6-5, with 7 bases identical to TRBD2. In germline, CDR1 is MNHEY, CDR2 SVGAGI. V shed 2 bases, J shed 1 base, and the junction held 5 bases outside the gene matches. There are 15 residues in the CDR3. As DNA, the CDR3 is TGTGCCAGCAGTTACAGTCTAGCGGAATCCTACGAGCAGTACTTC. It yields the protein CASSYSLAESYEQYF.

This clone was seen more than once but under ten times. This rearrangement joins TRBV5-1 to TRBJ2-1; 8 bases map to TRBD2. The CDR3 runs 14 residues. After removal of 2 bases from V and 6 bases from J, the junction contained 4 bases not matched to a gene. In germline, CDR1 is SGHRS, CDR2 YFSETQ. CDR3 sequence: CASSLAGARNEQFF. Here the CDR3 DNA reads TGCGCCAGCAGCTTAGCGGGAGCACGCAATGAGCAGTTCTTC.

This clone occurred a few times. The chain is built from TRBV7-2 and TRBJ1-5; TRBD1 is a possible D gene (5 bases). Germline CDR1 and CDR2: SGHTA and FQGNSA. The CDR3 has 15 amino acids. Between the trimmed V and J ends, which lost 5 bases and 3 bases, there was a span of 14 bases. The DNA of the CDR3 is TGTGCCAGCAGCACATGGGACGGCATCAATCAGCCCCAGCATTTT. It specifies CASSTWDGINQPQHF.

This chain joins TRBV5-6 and TRBJ2-7; TRBD1 aligns across 9 bases. The CDR3 has 15 residues. Germline V CDR1 and CDR2: SGHDT, YYEEEE. Germline trimming cut 3 bases from V and 6 bases from J; bases unmatched to any gene: 10. The CDR3 sequence is CASSSSPGTGIEQYF. The CDR3 DNA reads TGTGCCAGCAGCTCCTCCCCCGGGACAGGGATCGAGCAGTACTTC. The complete variable domain, with remaining parts taken from reference TRBV5-6 and TRBJ2-7, reads DAGVTQSPTHLIKTRGQQVTLRCSPKSGHDTVSWYQQALGQGPQFIFQYYEEEERQRGNFPDRFSGHQFPNYSSELNVNALLLGDSALYLCASSSSPGTGIEQYFGPGTRLTVT.

This chain uses TRBV6-5 with TRBJ1-1, with D possibly matching TRBD1 (6 bases). Per germline, CDR1 MNHEY and CDR2 SVGAGI. V was pared by 0 bases and J by 10 bases, with 18 bases between. This CDR3 has 15 amino acids. For the CDR3, the DNA is TGTGCCAGCAGTTACTCACGAGGGGGACTCTCTGCAGCTTTCTTT. Protein product: CASSYSRGGLSAAFF.

This rearrangement joins TRBV2 to TRBJ2-1; D not certain. CDR3 length: 11 amino acids. The germline V gene encodes CDR1 SNHLY and CDR2 FYNNEI. V lost 5 bases and J lost 7, with 6 bases in between. For the CDR3, the DNA is TGTGCCAGCAGTAAAAGTAATGAGCAGTTCTTC. Amino acids: CASSKSNEQFF.